This T cell receptor (beta chain) was identified in a study of cytomegalovirus exposure and HLA in healthy donors. About the research overall: Within the Caucasian-associated ancestry cluster were 81% of the roughly 430 genotyped donors. Overall study results and limits: Specificity for CMV antigens was confirmed in vitro for a few of the CMV-associated chains. Cytomegalovirus status was reportedly diagnosed by the classifier with high specificity and sensitivity. The productive fraction for most TCR beta V segments was about 90% or about 30% in an earlier analysis.

The germline V gene has CDR1 MNHEY and CDR2 SMNVEV (reference sequence). The CDR3 covers 16 residues. Trimming removed 2 bases from V and 3 bases from J; junction bases left unmatched: 6. A remark on this clone: The antigen remains unidentified.

PCR amplification relied on 60 Vbeta primers (plus 13 Jbeta primers). Assay: immunoSEQ multiplex PCR; the TCRdb copy retains only in-frame clones and omits some. This repertoire shows over 200,000 clones, around 76% found once; its top ten account for around 5.4%. Specimen: PBMCs. The receptor comes from a woman aged 40 to 49 in good health and CMV-seropositive. The chain combines TRBV27 with TRBJ2-3; 9 bases align to TRBD2. In DNA, the CDR3 is TGTGCCAGCAGTTTACGTGCGGGGGGGCGTACAGATACGCAGTATTTT. This sequence encodes CASSLRAGGRTDTQYF.